A selection of T cell receptor beta chains follows, all from one sample in a study of T cell responses to AZD1222 COVID-19 vaccine. Produced via immunoSEQ multiplex PCR; TCRdb's table is partial and in-frame only. Of about 120,000 clones in the sample, approximately 90% were seen once. Sequenced material: peripheral blood, taken on day 0 of AZD1222 vaccination. All receptors come from an adult in good health. Each CDR3 is given with its conserved first and last residue. D genes are given only for firm matches. For some rows the clone size is stated as once, few or many, or as a class when expanded; others skip it.

j_gene	d_gene	v_gene	abundance	CDR3nt	CDR3aa
TRBJ1-2	.	TRBV7-9	few	TGTGCCAGCAGCATCACAGGCAATTACCTCTGGGGCTACACCTTC	CASSITGNYLWGYTF
TRBJ2-2	TRBD1	TRBV14	few	TGTGCCAGCAGCTGGGACAGGGTATCGGCCGGGGAGCTGTTTTTT	CASSWDRVSAGELFF
TRBJ2-7	.	TRBV7-2	.	TGTGCCAGCACCCGGCAGGGCATCTCCTACGAGCAGTACTTC	CASTRQGISYEQYF
TRBJ2-1	TRBD1	TRBV10-3	.	TGTGCCACAAACCGGGACAGGGCCTACAATGAGCAGTTCTTC	CATNRDRAYNEQFF
TRBJ2-1	TRBD1	TRBV7-9	.	TGTGCCAGCAGCCTAGGAGGAAGGGGGCAAGGTGAGCAGTTCTTC	CASSLGGRGQGEQFF
TRBJ2-7	.	TRBV28	.	TGTGCCAGCAGTTATATCCGGGGGCAACGGTACGAGCAGTACTTC	CASSYIRGQRYEQYF
TRBJ1-2	.	TRBV10-3	.	TGTGCCATCAGTGAAGGGGCCTCAGCTAACTATGGCTACACCTTC	CAISEGASANYGYTF
TRBJ1-1	.	TRBV9	.	TGTGCCAGCAGCGACGACGGCATGAACACTGAAGCTTTCTTT	CASSDDGMNTEAFF
TRBJ2-3	TRBD2	TRBV24-1	.	TGTGCCACCAGTGATTCTAGCGGGGGGGCCGTAGATACGCAGTATTTT	CATSDSSGGAVDTQYF
TRBJ1-6	TRBD1	TRBV4-3	.	TGCGCCAGCAGCCTCAAAGCGGGGACAGGCCCCTATAATTCACCCCTCCACTTT	CASSLKAGTGPYNSPLHF
TRBJ1-6	TRBD1	TRBV30	.	TGTGCCTGGAGTTTAGGGGGCGGTTCACCCCTCCACTTT	CAWSLGGGSPLHF
TRBJ2-3	.	TRBV10-3	.	TGTGCCATCAGTGCCCCCCTAACAGATACGCAGTATTTT	CAISAPLTDTQYF
TRBJ1-5	TRBD1	TRBV6-2/TRBV6-3	.	TGTGCCAGCAGTTACCGAACGGGGACAGGACCCAATCAGCCCCAGCATTTT	CASSYRTGTGPNQPQHF
TRBJ2-3	.	TRBV7-9	.	TGTGCCAGCAGCCAGCCCCCGGGGGGCACCACAGATACGCAGTATTTT	CASSQPPGGTTDTQYF
TRBJ2-1	.	TRBV11-3	.	TGTGCCAGCAGCCGAAGGGGTTTCAATGAGCAGTTCTTC	CASSRRGFNEQFF
TRBJ1-3	.	TRBV18	.	TGTGCCAGCTCGGAGGGGATCTCTGGAAACACCATATATTTT	CASSEGISGNTIYF
TRBJ1-1	.	TRBV5-1	.	TGCGCCAGCAGCTTTTCGCCAGGGGCTTCGACTGAAGCTTTCTTT	CASSFSPGASTEAFF
TRBJ2-7	TRBD1	TRBV28	few	TGTGCCAGCAGTTTCGCAGGGGGCAAGTACTTC	CASSFAGGKYF
TRBJ2-7	TRBD1	TRBV2	.	TGTGCCAGCAGTACAACCGGGACAGCGACCTACGAGCAGTACTTC	CASSTTGTATYEQYF
TRBJ2-1	TRBD2	TRBV7-2	.	TGTGCCAGCAGCTTAGGAGCTAGCGGGATCTCCTACAATGAGCAGTTCTTC	CASSLGASGISYNEQFF
TRBJ1-1	TRBD1	TRBV18	.	TGTGCCAGCTCTCCCGGGACAGGGGGCAAAACTGAAGCTTTCTTT	CASSPGTGGKTEAFF
TRBJ1-6	.	TRBV5-1	.	TGCGCCAGCAGCCCGGGGGGGCCGCTTTATAATTCACCCCTCCACTTT	CASSPGGPLYNSPLHF
TRBJ2-3	.	TRBV5-4	.	TGTGCCAGCAGCTTCAGACCGGGCCTAACAGATACGCAGTATTTT	CASSFRPGLTDTQYF
TRBJ2-1	.	TRBV7-2	.	TGTGCCAGCAGCTTAGGGTTCGGGCCCATTAATGAGCAGTTCTTC	CASSLGFGPINEQFF
TRBJ1-3	.	TRBV20-1	.	TGCAGTGCTAGTCGCCAGGGCCACACCATATATTTT	CSASRQGHTIYF
TRBJ2-3	.	TRBV28	.	TGTGCCAGCAGTTTAAAGAGCACAGATACGCAGTATTTT	CASSLKSTDTQYF
TRBJ2-3	TRBD2	TRBV29-1	.	TGCAGCGTAACCCTTACTAGCGGGGGTTGGGATACGCAGTATTTT	CSVTLTSGGWDTQYF
TRBJ1-5	.	TRBV29-1	.	TGCAGCGTTGGAGGGGGTGCTAGCAATCAGCCCCAGCATTTT	CSVGGGASNQPQHF
TRBJ1-2	.	TRBV5-5	.	TGTGCCAGCAGCTTGGACAGTTCCTATGGCTACACCTTC	CASSLDSSYGYTF
TRBJ1-3	.	TRBV7-2	.	TGTGCCAGCAGCTTAGCGCCCCCTACAGGGATGGGGGGAAACACCATATATTTT	CASSLAPPTGMGGNTIYF
TRBJ1-2	.	TRBV5-4	.	TGTGCCAGCAGCTTGGGACAGGAGACCTATGGCTACACCTTC	CASSLGQETYGYTF
TRBJ1-1	.	TRBV7-9	.	TGTGCCAGCAGCCCCCCGACAGAAATGAACACTGAAGCTTTCTTT	CASSPPTEMNTEAFF
TRBJ1-5	TRBD1	TRBV2	.	TGTGCCAGCAGTGGGGATACAGGGGGCAAGGGCCAGCCCCAGCATTTT	CASSGDTGGKGQPQHF
TRBJ2-7	TRBD2	TRBV29-1	few	TGCAGCGTTGCTTCCCTAGCGGGTACCTACGAGCAGTACTTC	CSVASLAGTYEQYF
TRBJ1-1	.	TRBV6-6	.	TGTGCCAGTCGCTTGGGGAACACTGAAGCTTTCTTT	CASRLGNTEAFF
TRBJ2-2	.	TRBV5-1	.	TGCGCCAGCAAAGAGGAGAACACCGGGGAGCTGTTTTTT	CASKEENTGELFF
TRBJ2-7	TRBD1	TRBV4-1	.	TGCGCCAGCAGCCAAGATTGGGACAGGTCCTACGAGCAGTACTTC	CASSQDWDRSYEQYF